Listed below are T cell receptor beta chains from one sample, sequenced in a study of blood T cell repertoires in COVID-19. The data were produced by immunoSEQ multiplex PCR, yet TCRdb's version contains in-frame clones alone and is incomplete. The data show over 110,000 clones, more than 75% seen once. The sample consisted of PBMCs or T cells enriched from blood (not recorded which). The receptors shown here come from a man in his 60s who had recovered from COVID-19. CDR3s include the opening cysteine and the closing phenylalanine or tryptophan. The D gene is left open where the match is weak. Only part of the rows carry a size: once, few, many, or a class if the clone is expanded.

TRBD1	TRBV4-2	TRBJ2-2	NA	TGTGCCAGCAGCCAAACAGGGGAGAACACCGGGGAGCTGTTTTTT	CASSQTGENTGELFF
TRBD1	TRBV2	TRBJ2-7	once	TGTGCCAGCAGTGAAAGGACAGGGAGAGACGAGCAGTACTTC	CASSERTGRDEQYF
NA	TRBV2	TRBJ1-2	NA	TGTGCCAGCAGTGATCCCAGGCAGGGAGGTGGCTACACCTTC	CASSDPRQGGGYTF
TRBD1	TRBV14	TRBJ1-5	NA	TGTGCCAGCAGCAACAGGGGTCAGCCCCAGCATTTT	CASSNRGQPQHF
TRBD2	TRBV27	TRBJ2-7	NA	TGTGCCAGCAGATCTAGCGGGAGGTCTTCCTACGAGCAGTACTTC	CASRSSGRSSYEQYF
TRBD1	TRBV5-6	TRBJ1-2	NA	TGTGCCAGCATCGAGACAGGGGTTAGCTATGGCTACACCTTC	CASIETGVSYGYTF
TRBD1	TRBV6-1	TRBJ2-7	many	TGTGCCAGCAGTGAAGATGGGACAGTGTACGAGCAGTACTTC	CASSEDGTVYEQYF
NA	TRBV5-6	TRBJ2-3	few	TGTGCCAGCAGCTTGAGGACATCTGGCACAGATACGCAGTATTTT	CASSLRTSGTDTQYF
NA	TRBV5-1	TRBJ2-5	NA	TGCGCCAGCAGCACGCTCGCCGGCCAAGAGACCCAGTACTTC	CASSTLAGQETQYF
TRBD1	TRBV5-1	TRBJ1-4	NA	TGCGCCAGCAGCCAACAGGGGGTTGGGCTGTTTTTT	CASSQQGVGLFF
TRBD1	TRBV18	TRBJ1-1	NA	TGTGCCAGCTCACCACCCCGGACAGGAGGGAACACTGAAGCTTTCTTT	CASSPPRTGGNTEAFF
TRBD2	TRBV7-6	TRBJ2-1	few	TGTGCCAGCAGCTTATGGCTAGCGGGAAAAGCTGAGGAGCAGTTCTTC	CASSLWLAGKAEEQFF
NA	TRBV10-1	TRBJ2-3	NA	TGCGCCAGCAGTGACACCGGGAACACAGATACGCAGTATTTT	CASSDTGNTDTQYF
NA	TRBV3-1/TRBV3-2	TRBJ1-1	NA	TGTGCCAGCAGTCGCCGGACACAGAACACTGAAGCTTTCTTT	CASSRRTQNTEAFF
NA	TRBV2	TRBJ2-7	once	TGTGCCAGCAGTGAACGACTATCCGGCGAGCAGTACTTC	CASSERLSGEQYF
NA	TRBV10-3	TRBJ1-5	NA	TGTGCCATCAGACAGGAGAGCAATCAGCCCCAGCATTTT	CAIRQESNQPQHF
TRBD1	TRBV30	TRBJ1-2	NA	TGTGCCTGGAGTTTACCGGACAGGTCCTATGGCTACACCTTC	CAWSLPDRSYGYTF
NA	TRBV30	TRBJ1-1	few	TGTGCCTGGAGAAGAGGGAACACTGAAGCTTTCTTT	CAWRRGNTEAFF
NA	TRBV6-2/TRBV6-3	TRBJ1-6	NA	TGTGCCAGCAGTTATCTCGCAGGGGCAAATAATTCACCCCTCCACTTT	CASSYLAGANNSPLHF
NA	TRBV19	TRBJ1-5	NA	TGTGCCAGTAGTATAGATCCGGTGCAGCCCCAGCATTTT	CASSIDPVQPQHF
TRBD2	TRBV5-1	TRBJ2-7	NA	TGCGCCAGCAGCGAAGAAGCGGGGTTCTACGAGCAGTACTTC	CASSEEAGFYEQYF
TRBD2	TRBV15	TRBJ2-7	NA	TGTGCCACCAGCAGAGATCTAGCGGGAGGGCGTATATACGAGCAGTACTTC	CATSRDLAGGRIYEQYF
TRBD2	TRBV25-1	TRBJ2-2	NA	TGTGCCAGCAGTGAATTTGGGCCAGGGAGGGACACCGGGGAGCTGTTTTTT	CASSEFGPGRDTGELFF
NA	TRBV12-3/TRBV12-4	TRBJ2-7	NA	TGTGCCAGTCGAGAGGCAGGGCCCTACGAGCAGTACTTC	CASREAGPYEQYF
NA	TRBV13	TRBJ1-1	NA	TGTGCCAGCAGCTTATTACAGGGCACTGAAGCTTTCTTT	CASSLLQGTEAFF
NA	TRBV18	TRBJ2-2	NA	TGTGCCAGCTCACCGAATACTTTGAACACCGGGGAGCTGTTTTTT	CASSPNTLNTGELFF
TRBD1	TRBV5-1	TRBJ1-2	NA	TGCGCCAGCAGCTCTAGCGGGACAGGGGTGGATGGCTACACCTTC	CASSSSGTGVDGYTF
NA	TRBV28	TRBJ2-7	once	TGTGCCAGCAGTTTACGGCAGACAACCTACGAGCAGTACTTC	CASSLRQTTYEQYF
TRBD1	TRBV7-9	TRBJ1-2	NA	TGTGCCAGCAGCACGATGACAGGGGGAGATGGCTACACCTTC	CASSTMTGGDGYTF
NA	TRBV2	TRBJ1-2	NA	TGTGCCAGCAGCCCGACAGAGATCCTTAACTATGGCTACACCTTC	CASSPTEILNYGYTF
TRBD1	TRBV7-8	TRBJ2-5	NA	TGTGCCAGCAGTCCGACCGGGACAGTAGGACGAGAGACCCAGTACTTC	CASSPTGTVGRETQYF
TRBD2	TRBV2	TRBJ2-1	NA	TGTGCCAGCAGTGAAGCGCGAACTAGCGGGACCGATGAGCAGTTCTTC	CASSEARTSGTDEQFF
NA	TRBV11-3	TRBJ2-2	NA	TGTGCCTCCGGGGGGCCGCGGACCGGGGAGCTGTTTTTT	CASGGPRTGELFF
TRBD1	TRBV7-2	TRBJ2-2	NA	TGTGCCAGCAGCTTAGCGACAGGGGGCGGGGAGCTGTTTTTT	CASSLATGGGELFF
NA	TRBV10-1	TRBJ2-5	NA	TGCGCCAGCAGTGAGTTCCAGCGGAACGGGGAGACCCAGTACTTC	CASSEFQRNGETQYF
NA	TRBV6-1	TRBJ1-2	NA	TGTGCCAGCAGTGAAGGCGGCTGGAACTATGGCTACACCTTC	CASSEGGWNYGYTF
TRBD2	TRBV28	TRBJ2-7	NA	TGTGCCAGCATCCACGGGTCCAGCGGGATGTACGAGCAGTACTTC	CASIHGSSGMYEQYF
NA	TRBV3-1/TRBV3-2	TRBJ1-6	few	TGTGCCAGCAGCCAAGATCCCGCAGGGTCTTATAATTCACCCCTCCACTTT	CASSQDPAGSYNSPLHF
NA	TRBV9	TRBJ1-6	NA	TGTGCCAGCAGCTTGCAGGGAGGCCATAATTCACCCCTCCACTTT	CASSLQGGHNSPLHF
NA	TRBV2	TRBJ2-7	NA	TGTGCCAGCAGATTCGACAGGAGTTCCTACGAGCAGTACTTC	CASRFDRSSYEQYF
TRBD1	TRBV6-5	TRBJ1-4	NA	TGTGCCAGCAGGATATCACAGGGGGGAAAACTGTTTTTT	CASRISQGGKLFF
NA	TRBV30	TRBJ2-7	NA	TGTGCCTGGAGTGTAGAGGGAGGCGAGCAGTACTTC	CAWSVEGGEQYF
TRBD1	TRBV19	TRBJ2-3	NA	TGTGCCAGTACCAACAGGGGATCCACAGATACGCAGTATTTT	CASTNRGSTDTQYF
NA	TRBV12-3/TRBV12-4	TRBJ2-5	NA	TGTGCCAGCAGTCTTAGGACTTGGGGGACCCAGTACTTC	CASSLRTWGTQYF
TRBD1	TRBV28	TRBJ2-7	NA	TGTGCCAGCAGTTGGGGACAGGGGATTAACTACGAGCAGTACTTC	CASSWGQGINYEQYF
NA	TRBV4-2	TRBJ1-1	NA	TGTGCCAGCAGCCGGGGCGCTGAAGCTTTCTTT	CASSRGAEAFF
NA	TRBV5-4	TRBJ2-3	NA	TGTGCCAGCTCCGAGGGCACAGATACGCAGTATTTT	CASSEGTDTQYF
TRBD1	TRBV29-1	TRBJ2-2	NA	TGCAGCGTTTGGGTTACAGGGGGAGCGACCGGGGAGCTGTTTTTT	CSVWVTGGATGELFF
NA	TRBV2	TRBJ1-1	NA	TGTGCCAGCAGTGCAGGAATATGGAACACTGAAGCTTTCTTT	CASSAGIWNTEAFF
NA	TRBV7-9	TRBJ2-1	NA	TGTACCAGCACGCGTACTAGTTTTCCCTACAATGAGCAGTTCTTC	CTSTRTSFPYNEQFF
TRBD2	TRBV18	TRBJ2-3	NA	TGTGCCAGCTCACCATTGGATAGCGGGAGGACAGATACGCAGTATTTT	CASSPLDSGRTDTQYF
TRBD1	TRBV29-1	TRBJ2-7	NA	TGCAGCGTTGTTGGGACAGGGGTCTACGAGCAGTACTTC	CSVVGTGVYEQYF
NA	TRBV6-5	TRBJ1-4	NA	TGTGCCAGCAGTAAGGGACCTCGGGAGGAAAAACTGTTTTTT	CASSKGPREEKLFF
TRBD1	TRBV27	TRBJ1-3	NA	TGTGCCAGCAGTTCCCAGGGGGCGTCTGGAAACACCATATATTTT	CASSSQGASGNTIYF
NA	TRBV11-2	TRBJ2-1	NA	TGTGCCAGCAGCTTAGATGCTATAAATTCCTACAATGAGCAGTTCTTC	CASSLDAINSYNEQFF
NA	TRBV5-1	TRBJ2-2	NA	TGCGCCAGCAGCTTCCGGGAGAGCTCGAACACCGGGGAGCTGTTTTTT	CASSFRESSNTGELFF
TRBD2	TRBV7-3	TRBJ2-1	NA	TGTGCCAGCAGCCGAGCGGGGGGAGTGAATGAGCAGTTCTTC	CASSRAGGVNEQFF
NA	TRBV15	TRBJ2-6	NA	TGTGCCACCAGCAGAGATGACAGCTCTGGGGCCAACGTCCTGACTTTC	CATSRDDSSGANVLTF
NA	TRBV7-6	TRBJ1-3	NA	TGTGCCAGCAGCTTAGAGCCAGGGTCACCGGGAAACACCATATATTTT	CASSLEPGSPGNTIYF